Each of the 23 T cell receptor beta chains below was sequenced from the same sample in a study of T cells in Graves' hyperthyroidism and ophthalmopathy. Amplified regions were TCR beta CDR3 sequences from RNA transcripts. When the TCR CDR3 underwent first-round RT-PCR, the HTBI primer set was used. TCRdb reprocessed the multiplex PCR reads via MiXCR and lists one record per CDR3 protein. Of about 740,000 distinct CDR3 sequences listed, 14% are singletons. Sequencing input: blood. The receptor source for this set is a woman aged 18-29 years with Graves' hyperthyroidism.

This clonotype was recorded many times. The chain joins TRBV2 to TRBJ1-5; D is ambiguous. The CDR3 runs 15 residues. Germline assignment: CDR1 SNHLY and CDR2 FYNNEI. V was clipped by 2 bases and J by 0 bases, with 8 bases between them. The CDR3 spells CASSETGNSNQPQHF. CDR3 bases: TGTGCCAGCAGTGAAACGGGTAATAGCAATCAGCCCCAGCATTTT.

This clonotype showed up just a few times. The V and J genes are TRBV5-5 and TRBJ2-7, with 9 bases matching TRBD2. The CDR3 sequence is 17 residues long. After removal of 0 bases from V and 3 bases from J, the junction contained 10 bases not matched to a gene. In germline, CDR1 is SGHKS, CDR2 YYEKEE (reference sequence). The DNA of the CDR3 is TGTGCCAGCAGCTTGGCCCTAGGACTAGCGTTGGACTACGAGCAGTACTTC. Translating gives CASSLALGLALDYEQYF.

The genes are TRBV6-1 and TRBJ2-3, with D perhaps assigned TRBD1 or TRBD2 (5 bases each). Germline V gives CDR1 MNHNS, CDR2 SASEGT. The V end lost 3 bases, the J end lost 4 bases, and 14 bases lay between the germline ends. This CDR3 is built from 15 residues. The CDR3 loop is CASSEGVLGSDTQYF. The CDR3 nucleotides are TGTGCCAGCAGTGAGGGGGTGCTGGGGTCAGATACGCAGTATTTT.

This clonotype has more than one count but fewer than ten. The chain links TRBV28 to TRBJ1-5; tentative D call: TRBD1 (5 bases). The CDR3 length is 15 residues. V was trimmed by 8 bases and J by 1 base, leaving 15 bases between them. CDR1 is MDHEN, CDR2 SYDVKM, per germline. In DNA, the CDR3 is TGTGCCAGCCGGGGGGAGGGTTTAAGCAATCAGCCCCAGCATTTT. Translated, it gives CASRGEGLSNQPQHF.

The chain carries TRBV9 and TRBJ2-2; a weak D match, TRBD1 (5 bases). Trimming removed 4 bases at V and 1 base at J, with 14 bases between. CDR1 is SGDLS and CDR2 is YYNGEE in the germline V gene. The CDR3 is 16 residues long. The DNA for the CDR3 is TGTGCCAGCAGCCCTCGGCCAGGGCTGAACACCGGGGAGCTGTTTTTT. This translates into CASSPRPGLNTGELFF.

Points on this clonotype: A read error may account for a junction end that differs from germline. This chain joins TRBV5-1 and TRBJ2-1, with TRBD2 matching over 11 bases. This CDR3 has 19 amino acids. Germline V lookup: CDR1 SGHRS, CDR2 YFSETQ. The CDR3 DNA is TGTGCCAGCAGCCGCGGACTAGCGGGCCTCCTAGGGCCCTACAATGAGCAGTTCTTC. It yields the protein CASSRGLAGLLGPYNEQFF. The full variable domain, in which reference TRBV5-1 and TRBJ2-1 provide the parts outside the CDR3, is KAGVTQTPRYLIKTRGQQVTLSCSPISGHRSVSWYQQTPGQGLQFLFEYFSETQRNKGNFPGRFSGRQFSNSRSEMNVSTLELGDSALYLCASSRGLAGLLGPYNEQFFGPGTRLTVL.

To note about this clonotype: With a much larger clone just one base away, this may be a read error. This sequence joins TRBV30 and TRBJ2-1; 9 nucleotides agree with TRBD2. V dropped 4 bases and J dropped 6; count of bases not matched to a gene: 10. There are 15 residues in the CDR3. Germline V gene data show CDR1 as GTSNPN and CDR2 as SVGIG (reference sequence). This CDR3 is CAWKAAGGFGNEQFF. The CDR3 nucleotides read TGTGCCTGGAAGGCGGCGGGAGGGTTCGGCAATGAGCAGTTCTTC.

Notes on this clonotype: It may be a read error: a sequence one base away is much more abundant. The CDR3 region is CAWRLGQDNSPLHF. The CDR3 nucleotides are TGTGCCTGGAGGCTAGGACAAGATAATTCACCCCTCCACTTT. The chain combines TRBV30 with TRBJ1-6; D might be TRBD1 (5 bases). The CDR3 has 14 residues. The germline gives CDR1 GTSNPN, CDR2 SVGIG (reference sequence). V was trimmed by 3 bases and J by 5 bases, leaving 11 bases between them.

This clonotype was found many times. V gene TRBV20-1 combines with J gene TRBJ2-1; D is possibly TRBD1 or TRBD2 (5 bases each). Germline lookup yields CDR1 DFQATT and CDR2 SNEGSKA (reference sequence). The V and J ends lost 5 bases and 3 bases respectively, with 17 bases between them. The length of the CDR3 is 15 residues. As DNA, the CDR3 is TGCAGTGCTGTGACTAACCCTGGGGGCTACAATGAGCAGTTCTTC. This gives the protein CSAVTNPGGYNEQFF.

This clonotype was seen only a few times. The chain links TRBV19 to TRBJ1-2; a possible D gene is TRBD1 (5 bases). V was clipped by 11 bases and J by 6 bases, with 7 bases between them. CDR3 length: 9 amino acids. CDR1 is LNHDA and CDR2 is SQIVND in the germline V gene (reference sequence). CDR3 coding DNA: TGTGCCGTAGGGGATGGCTACACCTTC. This encodes CAVGDGYTF.

The chain uses TRBV18 and TRBJ2-5; D is ambiguous. This CDR3 is 13 amino acids long. Germline-derived CDR1 and CDR2 are KGHSH and LQKENI. V was shortened by 4 bases and J by 5 bases, with 11 bases between the two germline ends. The CDR3 DNA reads TGTGCCAGCTCACGGGGTATCAAGGAGACCCAGTACTTC. Amino acid sequence: CASSRGIKETQYF.

This clonotype occurred a few times. The chain joins TRBV27 to TRBJ2-2; D unclear. Between the trimmed V and J ends, which lost 2 bases and 1 base, there was a span of 8 bases. CDR3 length: 15 amino acids. Per the germline V gene, CDR1 is MNHEY and CDR2 is SMNVEV (reference sequence). CDR3 sequence: CASSLKDLNTGELFF. Here the CDR3 DNA reads TGTGCCAGCAGTTTAAAGGATTTGAACACCGGGGAGCTGTTTTTT.

This clonotype was found many times. The gene calls are TRBV12-3 or TRBV12-4 and TRBJ2-7, with TRBD1 matching over 8 bases. The CDR3 contains 15 residues. Losses at the gene ends were 4 bases for V and 2 bases for J; bases not matched to a gene: 7. CDR3 in amino acids: CASSYQGAKPYEQYF. In nucleotides, the CDR3 is TGTGCCAGCAGTTATCAGGGGGCGAAACCCTACGAGCAGTACTTC.

This clonotype was counted ten times or more. The J gene is TRBJ1-2, the V gene TRBV6-1, with D maybe TRBD1 (5 bases). V gave up 8 bases and J gave up 4 bases, with 17 bases separating them. Germline CDR1 reads MNHNS; CDR2 reads SASEGT. The CDR3 is made up of 14 amino acids. CDR3 residues: CASEPTDSAYGYTF. The CDR3, as DNA: TGTGCCAGCGAACCCACTGACAGCGCCTATGGCTACACCTTC.

This clonotype has only a few counts. This chain uses TRBV6-9 with TRBJ1-6; D might be TRBD1 (6 bases). Trimming took 3 bases from V and 6 from J, leaving 18 bases between them. This CDR3 is built from 17 residues. The germline V gene has CDR1 MNHGY and CDR2 SVAAGI. The CDR3 spells CASSYVIGGRGNSPLHF. Written as DNA, the CDR3 is TGTGCCAGCAGTTACGTTATTGGGGGGCGCGGTAATTCACCCCTCCACTTT.

In this sample, this clonotype turned up a few times. V and J are TRBV7-8 and TRBJ2-7; 8 bases align to TRBD2. CDR3 length: 21 residues. Trimming cost V 3 bases and J 3 bases; bases outside gene matches: 25. Germline-derived CDR1 and CDR2 are SGHVS and FQNEAQ. CDR3 region: CASSFRKGHSFMRTSGYEQYF. CDR3 bases: TGTGCCAGCAGCTTTCGGAAGGGACATTCTTTCATGAGAACTAGCGGCTACGAGCAGTACTTC.

This clonotype has just a few counts. This chain connects TRBV20-1 to TRBJ1-1, with 12 bases matching TRBD1. In germline, CDR1 is DFQATT, CDR2 SNEGSKA (reference sequence). J was trimmed by 6 bases and V by 3 bases; bases with no gene match: 5. The CDR3 sequence is 14 residues long. The CDR3 reads CSARSGTGGPEAFF. DNA of the CDR3: TGCAGTGCTAGGTCCGGGACAGGGGGCCCTGAAGCTTTCTTT.

The table lists this clonotype with many counts. As DNA, the CDR3 is TGTGCCAGCAGCTTATACACAAACACTGAAGCTTTCTTT. This gives the protein CASSLYTNTEAFF. The chain has TRBV7-2 and TRBJ1-1; D unresolved. Trimming took off 2 bases at V and 2 bases at J, with 6 bases between the two ends. The V gene's germline CDR1 is SGHTA and CDR2 FQGNSA. CDR3 size: 13 residues.

Comment on this clonotype: Germline is not matched at one junction end, which may reflect a read error. The chain is built from TRBV4-1 and TRBJ2-4; TRBD2 agrees at 7 bases. CDR1 is MGHRA and CDR2 is YSYEKL in the germline V gene. The CDR3 totals 15 residues. The CDR3 here is CASSQDGAGKNIQYF. Here the CDR3 DNA reads TGTGCCAGCAGCCAAGATGGAGCGGGGAAAAACATTCAGTACTTC.

This clonotype was picked up a small number of times. V usage is TRBV28 and J usage is TRBJ2-3, with 8 bases identical to TRBD1. V lost 6 bases and J lost 5; bases outside the gene matches: 7. Germline loops: CDR1 MDHEN, CDR2 SYDVKM. The CDR3 sequence is 14 residues long. This chain's CDR3 is CASSVQGAQDTQYF. The CDR3 DNA reads TGTGCCAGCAGCGTCCAGGGGGCACAAGATACGCAGTATTTT.

This clonotype was seen ten or more times. This chain uses TRBV7-2 with TRBJ1-6; 9 nucleotides agree with TRBD1. The CDR3 runs to 16 residues. Per germline, CDR1 SGHTA and CDR2 FQGNSA. With 3 bases clipped from V and 7 bases from J, the junction kept 7 bases outside the gene matches. CDR3 in amino acids: CASSFDRGSRNSPLHF. Here the CDR3 DNA reads TGTGCCAGCAGCTTCGACAGGGGGTCGAGGAATTCACCCCTCCACTTT.

Regarding this clonotype: Given a much more abundant clone one base away, this may be a read error. The CDR3 carries no conserved terminal phenylalanine or tryptophan, so it likely arises from a read error. CDR3 DNA: TGTGCCAGCAGTGTAGAGGAGAACACTGAAGCTTTCCTT. Its translation: CASSVEENTEAFL. The chain uses TRBV6-2 or TRBV6-3 and TRBJ1-1; D uncertain. The length of the CDR3 is 13 residues. V gave up 5 bases and J gave up 1 base, with 8 bases separating them. Per the germline V gene, CDR1 is MNHEY and CDR2 is SVGEGT.

The chain combines TRBV6-1 with TRBJ2-7; a possible D gene is TRBD2 (6 bases). The ends were cut back, 5 bases at V and 0 bases at J, with 20 bases in the middle. Germline CDR1 is MNHNS and CDR2 is SASEGT. This CDR3 contains 17 residues. The CDR3 bases are TGTGCCAGCAGTCGAGTATGGGAGGTGATACCCTCCTACGAGCAGTACTTC. It yields the protein CASSRVWEVIPSYEQYF.